The entry below gives a single T cell receptor beta chain sequence along with its context. The record originates from a study of cytomegalovirus exposure and HLA in healthy donors. 13 Jbeta primers and 60 Vbeta primers were used for the PCR. TCRdb keeps only in-frame clones here, not all; method: immunoSEQ multiplex PCR. The sample table includes approximately 110,000 clones. Nominal health characterized the donors when sampled, though unrecorded immune exposures were likely. Germline V lookup: CDR1 SGHRS, CDR2 YFSETQ. The V and J ends lost 3 bases and 8 bases, in that order; junction bases with no gene match: 10. The CDR3 runs 15 residues.

The V gene is TRBV5-1, the J gene TRBJ2-2, with 7 bases lining up with TRBD1. The clonotype comes from a man over 45 in good health and CMV-seronegative. Sequencing was carried out using PBMCs. CDR3 DNA sequence: TGCGCCAGCAGCTCAAACTCACAGGGGAGAGGGGAGCTGTTTTTT. Protein product: CASSSNSQGRGELFF.